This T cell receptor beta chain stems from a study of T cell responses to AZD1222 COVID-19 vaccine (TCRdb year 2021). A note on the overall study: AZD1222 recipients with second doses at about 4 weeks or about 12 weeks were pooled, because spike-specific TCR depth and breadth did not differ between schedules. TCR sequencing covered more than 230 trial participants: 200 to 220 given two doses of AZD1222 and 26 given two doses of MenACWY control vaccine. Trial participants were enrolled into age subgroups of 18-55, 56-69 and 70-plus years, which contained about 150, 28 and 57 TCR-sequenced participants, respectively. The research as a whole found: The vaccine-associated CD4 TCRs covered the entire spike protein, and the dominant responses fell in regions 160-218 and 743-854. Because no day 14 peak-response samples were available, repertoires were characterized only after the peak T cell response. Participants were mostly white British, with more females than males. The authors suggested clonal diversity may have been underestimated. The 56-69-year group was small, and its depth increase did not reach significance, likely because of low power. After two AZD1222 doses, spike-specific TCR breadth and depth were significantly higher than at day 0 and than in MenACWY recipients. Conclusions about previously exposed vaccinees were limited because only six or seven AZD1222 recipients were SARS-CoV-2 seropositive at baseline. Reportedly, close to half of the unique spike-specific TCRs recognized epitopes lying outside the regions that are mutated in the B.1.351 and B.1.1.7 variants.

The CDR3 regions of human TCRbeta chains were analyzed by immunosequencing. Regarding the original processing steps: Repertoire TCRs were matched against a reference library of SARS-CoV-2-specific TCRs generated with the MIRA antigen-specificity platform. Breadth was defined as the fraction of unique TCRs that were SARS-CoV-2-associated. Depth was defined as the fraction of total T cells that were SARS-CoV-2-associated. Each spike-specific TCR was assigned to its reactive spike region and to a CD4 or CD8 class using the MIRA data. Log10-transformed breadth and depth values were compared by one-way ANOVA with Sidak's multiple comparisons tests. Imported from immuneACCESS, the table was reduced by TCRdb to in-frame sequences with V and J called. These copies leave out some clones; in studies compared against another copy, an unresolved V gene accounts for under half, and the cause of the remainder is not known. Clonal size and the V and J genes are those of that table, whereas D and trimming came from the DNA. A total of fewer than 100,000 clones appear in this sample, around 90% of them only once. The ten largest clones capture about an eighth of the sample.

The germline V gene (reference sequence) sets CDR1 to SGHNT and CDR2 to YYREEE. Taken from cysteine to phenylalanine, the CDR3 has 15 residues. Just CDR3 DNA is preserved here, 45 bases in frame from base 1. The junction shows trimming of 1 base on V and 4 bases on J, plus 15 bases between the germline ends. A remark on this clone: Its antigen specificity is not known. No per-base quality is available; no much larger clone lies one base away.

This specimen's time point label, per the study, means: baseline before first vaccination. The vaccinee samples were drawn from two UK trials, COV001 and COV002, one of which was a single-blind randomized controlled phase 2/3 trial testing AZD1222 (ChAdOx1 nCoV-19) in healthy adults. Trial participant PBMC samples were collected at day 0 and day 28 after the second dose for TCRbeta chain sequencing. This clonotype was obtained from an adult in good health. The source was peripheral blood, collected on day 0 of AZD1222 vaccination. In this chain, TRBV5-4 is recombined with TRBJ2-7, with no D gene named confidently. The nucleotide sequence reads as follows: TGTGCCAGCAGCTTGCCAGGTGGCGGAAGGTACGAGCAGTACTTC. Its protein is CASSLPGGGRYEQYF.